The next 14 T cell receptor beta chains were all read from a single sample in a study of CD8+ T cells in alopecia areata. Extracted RNA was reverse transcribed, and the resulting cDNA served as sequencing template. Profiling relied on immunoSEQ multiplex PCR, and the TCRdb table lists in-frame clones only, not all of them. This sample comprises roughly 260,000 clones, none seen once only. Markers including CD4, CD8alpha, NKG2D and NKG2ACE guided sorting of pooled cutaneous lymph node cells. The sequencing sample was made of CD4+ T cells sorted from a lymph node. The receptors here all came from a C3H/HeJ mouse with alopecia areata. For the strain, the MHC haplotype given is H2-k.

On this clone: All gene names here are mouse names. The missing CDR3 end, 4 residues past where the read stops, is filled in from the germline J gene. The V gene is TRBV13-1, the J gene TRBJ1-2, with TRBD1 identical over 8 bases. Trimming cost V 0 bases and J 0 bases; bases outside gene matches: 4. Germline CDR1 and CDR2: NSHNY and SYGAGN. The CDR3 is 16 residues long. CDR3 sequence: CASSDAAGGANSDYTF. The DNA read from the CDR3 is TGTGCCAGCAGTGATGCCGCAGGGGGCGCAAACTCC.

Points on this clone: A much more abundant neighbour one base away suggests this may be a read error. Mouse gene names apply. The CDR3 end falls 4 residues outside the read, so it is completed with the germline J gene. The same CDR3 arises from other DNA sequences in this sample as well. The V gene is TRBV19, the J gene TRBJ1-2; 8 nucleotides line up with TRBD1. The ends lost 5 bases at V and 2 bases at J; junction bases unmatched: 2. Looked up from germline, CDR1 is FNHDT and CDR2 is SITEND (reference sequence). The CDR3 has 13 residues. The CDR3 sequence: CASSRTGNSDYTF. The CDR3 bases that were read are TGTGCCAGCAGCCGGACAGGGAACTCC.

As for this clone: Gene names are mouse gene names. The read terminates 4 residues ahead of where the CDR3 ends, so the germline J gene completes it. V is TRBV19 and J is TRBJ2-3; D ambiguous. Per the germline V gene, CDR1 is FNHDT and CDR2 is SITEND (reference sequence). Trimming stripped 2 bases from V and 0 bases from J, with 10 bases between. This CDR3 contains 15 residues. Partial CDR3 DNA: TGTGCCAGCAGTATTGCCAGATCTAGTGCAGAA. Protein: CASSIARSSAE. The whole CDR3 protein reads CASSIARSSAETLYF.

This clone has at least ten counts. Genes and germline come from the mouse. The CDR3 extends 4 residues past the end of the read, so its final part is completed from the germline J gene. This sequence joins TRBV13-1 and TRBJ2-3; TRBD1 might be the D (5 bases). V lost 2 bases to trimming and J lost 1 base, with 8 bases between them. The CDR3 is 14 residues long. The germline CDR1 and CDR2 sequences are NSHNY and SYGAGN. CDR3 protein: CASSEGRGAETLYF. CDR3 DNA (partial): TGTGCCAGCAGTGAGGGCAGGGGTGCAGAA.

A note on this clone: Mouse germline and gene names are used. The read finishes 4 residues shy of the CDR3 end, and the germline J gene is used to complete it. The genes are TRBV13-1 and TRBJ2-1, with a tentative D call TRBD1 (6 bases). Germline-derived CDR1 and CDR2 are NSHNY and SYGAGN. The CDR3 covers 15 residues. Trimming removed 2 bases at V and 3 bases at J, with 12 bases between. The CDR3 sequence is CASSDAGTIYAEQFF. Partial CDR3 DNA: TGTGCCAGCAGTGACGCCGGGACAATCTATGCT.

Worth noting for this clone: Gene names denote mouse genes. The DNA ends 4 residues before the CDR3 does, and the rest of the CDR3 is filled in from the germline J gene. This rearrangement joins TRBV1 to TRBJ2-3; 8 bases align to TRBD1. This CDR3 region has 16 residues. Germline CDR1 NSQYPW, CDR2 LRSPGD (reference sequence). The J segment lost 1 base and the V segment lost 1 base, leaving 4 bases of the junction unmatched. CDR3 residues: CTCSAGPGQGAETLYF. The DNA read from the CDR3 is TGCACCTGCAGTGCAGGTCCGGGACAGGGTGCAGAA.

Details on this clone: Genes and germline come from the mouse. The CDR3 loop reads CTCSADVFLAEQFF. CDR3 DNA, as far as it was read: TGCACCTGCAGTGCAGATGTTTTCCTGGCT. This sequence joins TRBV1 and TRBJ2-1; D remains ambiguous. The CDR3 end falls 4 residues outside the read, so it is completed with the germline J gene. There are 14 residues in the CDR3. Germline V gene lookup returns CDR1 NSQYPW and CDR2 LRSPGD (reference sequence).

Details on this clone: The listed genes are named as in mouse. The sequenced fragment ends 4 residues before the CDR3 boundary, so the rest is inferred from the germline J gene. This chain joins TRBV13-1 and TRBJ2-1; a possible D gene is TRBD1 (6 bases). This CDR3 comprises 15 residues. Trimming shortened V by 2 bases and J by 2 bases, and 11 bases separated the two germline ends. Germline V gene lookup returns CDR1 NSHNY and CDR2 SYGAGN. CDR3 sequence reads: CASSEGRGDYAEQFF. The CDR3 DNA, read in part, is TGTGCCAGCAGTGAAGGCAGGGGCGACTATGCT.

On this clone itself: Gene names refer to mouse genes. Read sequence stops 4 residues before the CDR3 end, and the germline J gene provides the missing end. J is TRBJ2-2 and V is TRBV13-2; TRBD1 agrees at 8 bases. Germline V CDR1 and CDR2: NNHNN, SYGAGS (reference sequence). This CDR3 is 14 amino acids long. The ends lost 5 bases at V and 4 bases at J; junction bases unmatched: 4. The sequenced CDR3 bases are TGTGCCAGCGGCCAGACAGGGGTCACCGGG. This gives the protein CASGQTGVTG. The full CDR3 reads CASGQTGVTGQLYF.

This clone was seen only a few times. Gene names and germline refer to mouse. The observed sequence ends 4 residues before the CDR3 terminus, with the missing tail filled in from the germline J gene. The same CDR3 can be traced to other DNA sequences in this sample. The genes are TRBV13-2 and TRBJ2-5, with TRBD2 matching 8 bases. Trimming at V came to 5 bases and at J to 2 bases, leaving 1 base not matched to a gene. The CDR3 runs to 13 residues. From germline, CDR1 is NNHNN and CDR2 SYGAGS (reference sequence). Here the CDR3 reads CASGGLVQDTQYF. CDR3 bases read: TGTGCCAGCGGGGGACTGGTCCAAGAC.

This clone was counted between two and nine times. The genes and germline here are from mouse. The CDR3 end is not reached by the read, which stops 4 residues before it; the germline J gene fills it in. This CDR3 is also generated by other DNA sequences in the sample. The chain recombines TRBV1 with TRBJ2-5; 11 bases are shared with TRBD2. This CDR3 contains 14 residues. Germline assignment: CDR1 NSQYPW and CDR2 LRSPGD (reference sequence). The CDR3 reads CTCSAGLGEDTQYF. Partial CDR3 DNA: TGCACCTGCAGTGCGGGACTGGGGGAAGAC.

This clone was seen a handful of times. All gene names here are mouse names. The read ends 4 residues early relative to the CDR3; the germline J gene fills the gap. Other DNA sequences in the sample encode the same CDR3. J is TRBJ2-5 and V is TRBV5; 11 bases map to TRBD2. Germline V gene sequence: CDR1 LGHNA, CDR2 YNLKQL (reference sequence). This CDR3 spans 14 amino acids. CDR3 DNA, as far as it was read: TGTGCCAGCAGCCAAGGGACTGGGGGGGAC. This translates into CASSQGTGGD. The whole CDR3 sequence is CASSQGTGGDTQYF.

This clone was seen a few times. Gene and germline names: mouse. The CDR3 end is not reached by the read, which stops 4 residues before it; the germline J gene fills it in. This CDR3 is also generated by other DNA sequences in the sample. The chain has TRBV31 and TRBJ2-3, with D maybe TRBD1 (6 bases). The CDR3 loop spans 14 amino acids. CDR1 and CDR2 (germline): GKSSPN, SITVG. Trimming cost V 3 bases and J 0 bases, with 10 bases left between them. CDR3 DNA (partial): TGTGCCTGGAGCCTACAGGGTAGTGCAGAA. Protein product: CAWSLQGSAE. The full CDR3 reads CAWSLQGSAETLYF.

This clone has only a few counts. Germline and genes: mouse. The CDR3 DNA, read in part, is TGTGCCAGCAGTGCTGGGGGCTGGGAC. Amino acid sequence: CASSAGGWD. The full CDR3 is CASSAGGWDTQYF. J is TRBJ2-5 and V is TRBV13-1; a weak D match, TRBD2 (7 bases). Coverage ceases 4 residues before the CDR3 finishes, and the germline J gene fills in the end. The CDR3 has 13 amino acids. The germline gives CDR1 NSHNY, CDR2 SYGAGN.